The 14 T cell receptor beta chains reported below all come from one sample, sequenced in a study of graft-versus-host responses after intestinal transplantation. Some clones are missing from TCRdb's copy, which holds only in-frame ones; the method was immunoSEQ multiplex PCR. This sample has about 27,000 clones, with 85% to 95% found just once. Specimen: PBMCs, collected 18 days after transplant. Source of these receptors: a human patient who received an intestinal transplant, so some T cells may come from the graft donor.

The rearrangement links TRBV7-6 to TRBJ2-7; 7 nucleotides agree with TRBD2. CDR3 length: 14 amino acids. Trimming at V came to 6 bases and at J to 0 bases, leaving 5 bases not matched to a gene. Germline CDR1 and CDR2: SGHVS and FNYEAQ. DNA for the CDR3: TGTGCCAGCAGTCAGCGGGGTAGCTCCTACGAGCAGTACTTC. This encodes CASSQRGSSYEQYF.

This chain joins TRBV11-2 and TRBJ2-7, with 11 bases lining up with TRBD1. Germline V CDR1 and CDR2: SGHAT, FQNNGV. The ends lost 5 bases at V and 1 base at J; junction bases unmatched: 4. The CDR3 has 15 amino acids. The CDR3 region is CASSVGTGGSYEQYF. The CDR3 nucleotides are TGTGCCAGCAGCGTCGGGACAGGGGGATCCTACGAGCAGTACTTC.

This chain uses TRBV6-5 with TRBJ1-3, with a possible D match to TRBD1 (6 bases). Germline V lookup: CDR1 MNHEY, CDR2 SVGAGI. The V end lost 5 bases, the J end lost 0 bases, and 11 bases lay between the germline ends. This CDR3 comprises 15 residues. This chain's CDR3 is CASSMGGASGNTIYF. The CDR3 coding sequence is TGTGCCAGCAGTATGGGGGGGGCCTCTGGAAACACCATATATTTT.

This rearrangement joins TRBV10-3 to TRBJ1-3; TRBD1 matches 7 bases. Germline V lookup: CDR1 ENHRY, CDR2 SYGVKD. After removal of 6 bases from V and 0 bases from J, the junction contained 2 bases not matched to a gene. The CDR3 has 14 residues. The CDR3 DNA is TGTGCCATCAGAGGACAGGTCTCTGGAAACACCATATATTTT. Amino acid sequence: CAIRGQVSGNTIYF.

The J gene is TRBJ1-5, the V gene TRBV27; no reliable D call. The CDR3 extends over 14 amino acids. Germline V gene data show CDR1 as MNHEY and CDR2 as SMNVEV (reference sequence). V was trimmed by 0 bases and J by 4 bases, leaving 7 bases between them. CDR3 in amino acids: CASSLSGRNQPQHF. In DNA form, the CDR3 reads TGTGCCAGCAGTTTATCTGGGAGAAATCAGCCCCAGCATTTT.

The rearrangement uses TRBV5-1 and TRBJ1-3; D is undetermined. The V and J ends lost 5 bases and 4 bases respectively, with 13 bases between them. Germline values: CDR1 SGHRS, CDR2 YFSETQ. CDR3 size: 14 residues. The CDR3 DNA follows: TGCGCCAGCAGGACGGAGGGTAACGGAAACACCATATATTTT. Translation: CASRTEGNGNTIYF. The complete variable domain, with remaining parts taken from reference TRBV5-1 and TRBJ1-3, reads KAGVTQTPRYLIKTRGQQVTLSCSPISGHRSVSWYQQTPGQGLQFLFEYFSETQRNKGNFPGRFSGRQFSNSRSEMNVSTLELGDSALYLCASRTEGNGNTIYFGEGSWLTVV.

V usage is TRBV19 and J usage is TRBJ2-6; D is possibly TRBD2 (6 bases). V lost 5 bases and J 2 bases, leaving 13 bases between the germline ends. In germline, CDR1 is LNHDA, CDR2 SQIVND (reference sequence). CDR3 size: 16 residues. As DNA, the CDR3 is TGTGCCAGTAGTCAGCCAGGGAGGCCTGGGGCCAACGTCCTGACTTTC. Protein: CASSQPGRPGANVLTF.

The rearrangement links TRBV6-1 to TRBJ1-1, with D perhaps TRBD1 (5 bases). CDR3 length: 15 amino acids. V shed 7 bases and J shed 0 bases, with 15 bases lying between them. The germline CDR1 and CDR2 sequences are MNHNS and SASEGT. The chain's CDR3 is CASNSGPFMNTEAFF. DNA of the CDR3: TGTGCCAGCAACTCGGGGCCATTCATGAACACTGAAGCTTTCTTT.

This clone has only one observation. CDR3 region: CASSVGTSGVPDTQYF. CDR3 coding DNA: TGCGCCAGCAGCGTAGGGACTAGCGGGGTCCCAGATACGCAGTATTTT. The chain couples TRBV5-1 to TRBJ2-3, with TRBD2 matching over 13 bases. The ends lost 4 bases at V and 4 bases at J; junction bases unmatched: 6. Germline V gives CDR1 SGHRS, CDR2 YFSETQ. The CDR3 totals 16 residues.

The chain employs TRBV6-1 and TRBJ1-6; D unresolved. The germline V gene has CDR1 MNHNS and CDR2 SASEGT. The V end was cut by 4 bases, the J end by 9 bases, with 4 bases between. This CDR3 contains 11 residues. CDR3 sequence (DNA): TGTGCCAGCAGTGCTGGTTCACCCCTCCACTTT. Its protein product is CASSAGSPLHF.

This clone was seen just once. The chain links TRBV27 to TRBJ2-5; 10 nucleotides match TRBD2. The CDR3 covers 17 residues. Looked up from germline, CDR1 is MNHEY and CDR2 is SMNVEV (reference sequence). With V trimmed by 3 bases and J by 0 bases, 7 bases remained unmatched. The CDR3 sequence is CASSFVVAGGNQETQYF. CDR3 coding DNA: TGTGCCAGCAGTTTTGTGGTAGCGGGGGGAAACCAAGAGACCCAGTACTTC.

The CDR3 region is CASSQESGEGETQYF. The CDR3 nucleotides read TGCGCCAGCAGCCAAGAATCCGGCGAGGGAGAGACCCAGTACTTC. The rearrangement joins TRBV4-1 to TRBJ2-5, with D possibly TRBD2 on 5 matching bases. CDR3 length equals 15 residues. Trimming took off 0 bases at V and 4 bases at J, with 12 bases between the two ends. Germline CDR1 MGHRA, CDR2 YSYEKL.

The chain joins TRBV6-1 to TRBJ2-7, with D uncertain. Germline CDR1 MNHNS, CDR2 SASEGT. The ends were cut back, 5 bases at V and 2 bases at J, with 13 bases in the middle. The CDR3 is 14 amino acids. DNA for the CDR3: TGTGCCAGCAGTCGTCCATCTTATCCCTACGAGCAGTACTTC. Its translation is CASSRPSYPYEQYF.

The genes are TRBV4-1 and TRBJ1-5, with 8 bases lining up with TRBD1. The CDR3 covers 17 residues. Germline assignment: CDR1 MGHRA and CDR2 YSYEKL. The V gene end was trimmed by 4 bases and the J gene end by 2 bases; junction bases not matched to a gene: 10. CDR3: CASSPGQGVLGNQPQHF. CDR3 nucleotides: TGCGCCAGCAGCCCCGGACAGGGTGTGCTAGGCAATCAGCCCCAGCATTTT.